The rows below give T cell receptor beta chains drawn from one sample of a study of T cell changes during pregnancy in multiple sclerosis. Only in-frame clones appear in the TCRdb table, and some are missing; sequencing was by immunoSEQ multiplex PCR. Counted here are under 65,000 clones, 90% occurring once; the ten biggest clones make up 3.3%. The input for sequencing was peripheral blood, taken in the first trimester of pregnancy. The origin of the receptors is a female donor in good health, enrolled as a control in a pregnancy study. Each CDR3 is given with its conserved first and last residue. A D gene is named only where the DNA matches it firmly.

J | V | D | CDR3
TRBJ2-1 | TRBV6-4 | NA | CASSPYRAQEQFF
TRBJ1-2 | TRBV5-6 | TRBD1 | CASSLAQGVGYTF
TRBJ2-1 | TRBV7-9 | TRBD1 | CASRGDRGNEQFF
TRBJ2-5 | TRBV7-2 | NA | CASSPLQGGQETQYF
TRBJ1-1 | TRBV5-1 | TRBD1 | CASSSGQGNTEAFF
TRBJ1-1 | TRBV15 | NA | CATSRPRTGGDTEAFF
TRBJ2-1 | TRBV5-1 | TRBD2 | CASSSYIGGAASYNEQFF
TRBJ1-1 | TRBV6-5 | NA | CASSYGTNTEAFF
TRBJ2-7 | TRBV4-1 | NA | CASSQEILAASSYEQYF
TRBJ2-3 | TRBV6-1 | TRBD2 | CASSVTSGGRDTQYF
TRBJ1-2 | TRBV7-2 | TRBD1 | CASSYGQGTSYTF
TRBJ2-3 | TRBV5-4 | NA | CASSLQRGDTQYF
TRBJ2-1 | TRBV5-5 | NA | CASSLAGNEQFF
TRBJ2-7 | TRBV28 | TRBD2 | CASSTPTSGPVEQYF
TRBJ2-3 | TRBV5-1 | TRBD2 | CASSQTSGGRGDTQYF
TRBJ2-1 | TRBV9 | NA | CASSVSPSSYNEQFF
TRBJ1-1 | TRBV10-3 | NA | CAIRPGLNTEAFF
TRBJ2-5 | TRBV7-9 | TRBD2 | CASSLALGRAGETQYF
TRBJ2-7 | TRBV7-7 | TRBD1 | CASSLRTGGSLYEQYF
TRBJ2-2 | TRBV4-3 | TRBD1 | CASSQEVTGVGGELFF
TRBJ2-5 | TRBV29-1 | TRBD2 | CSVDFPRGSGTSQETQYF
TRBJ2-7 | TRBV6-5 | NA | CASSRGTSYEQYF
TRBJ2-2 | TRBV10-3 | NA | CAISGRSGTGNRGELFF
TRBJ1-1 | TRBV23-1 | NA | CASSQSGQDKNTEAFF
TRBJ1-2 | TRBV7-9 | TRBD1 | CASSGRDRALYGYTF
TRBJ2-7 | TRBV7-9 | TRBD2 | CASSFPSGSSYEQYF
TRBJ1-5 | TRBV25-1 | TRBD1 | CASSDSGTGYSNQPQHF
TRBJ1-2 | TRBV19 | NA | CASTARERNYGYTF
TRBJ2-7 | TRBV27 | NA | CASSPGTPTYEQYF
TRBJ2-7 | TRBV11-3 | NA | CASSFATGSHEQYF
TRBJ1-1 | TRBV6-1 | TRBD1 | CASSLTGGSTEAFF
TRBJ1-5 | TRBV19 | NA | CASSFNSNQPQHF
TRBJ2-3 | TRBV7-2 | TRBD2 | CASSSTSGTTNTQYF
TRBJ2-5 | TRBV7-2 | NA | CASSSDFSQETQYF
TRBJ2-1 | TRBV28 | NA | CASWANGGNEQFF
TRBJ2-3 | TRBV6-4 | NA | CASSAAGTDTQYF
TRBJ1-5 | TRBV28 | NA | CASSWGGRSEGYQPQHF
TRBJ2-7 | TRBV6-1 | NA | CASSALRQYNRHEQYF
TRBJ2-1 | TRBV5-1 | TRBD1 | CASSLGDRGLGEQFF
TRBJ2-1 | TRBV7-3 | TRBD2 | CASSSQWGGSNEQFF